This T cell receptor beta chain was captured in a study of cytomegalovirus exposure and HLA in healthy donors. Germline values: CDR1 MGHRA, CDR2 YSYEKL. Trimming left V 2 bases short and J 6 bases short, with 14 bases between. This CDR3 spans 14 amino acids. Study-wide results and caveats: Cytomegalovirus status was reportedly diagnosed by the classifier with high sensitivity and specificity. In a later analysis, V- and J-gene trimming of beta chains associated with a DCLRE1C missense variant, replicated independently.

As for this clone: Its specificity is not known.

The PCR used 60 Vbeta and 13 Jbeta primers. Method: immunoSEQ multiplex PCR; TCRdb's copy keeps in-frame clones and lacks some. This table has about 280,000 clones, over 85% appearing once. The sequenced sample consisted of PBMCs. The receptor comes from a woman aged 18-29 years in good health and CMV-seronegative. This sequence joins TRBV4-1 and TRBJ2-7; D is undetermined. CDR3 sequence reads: CASSQRSEILEQYF. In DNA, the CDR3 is TGCGCCAGCAGCCAAAGAAGCGAAATTCTCGAGCAGTACTTC.